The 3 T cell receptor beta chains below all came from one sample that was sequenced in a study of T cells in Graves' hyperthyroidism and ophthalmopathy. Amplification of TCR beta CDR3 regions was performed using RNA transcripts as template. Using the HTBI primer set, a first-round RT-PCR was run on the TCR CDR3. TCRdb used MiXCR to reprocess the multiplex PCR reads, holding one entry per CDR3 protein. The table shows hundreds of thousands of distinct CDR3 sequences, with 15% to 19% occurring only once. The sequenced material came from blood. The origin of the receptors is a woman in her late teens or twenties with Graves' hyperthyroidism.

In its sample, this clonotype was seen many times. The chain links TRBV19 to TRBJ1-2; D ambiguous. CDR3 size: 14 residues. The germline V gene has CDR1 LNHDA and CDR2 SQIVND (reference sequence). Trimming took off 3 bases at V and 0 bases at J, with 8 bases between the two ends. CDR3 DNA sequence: TGTGCCAGTAGTATTGTCGGAGCTAACTATGGCTACACCTTC. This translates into CASSIVGANYGYTF. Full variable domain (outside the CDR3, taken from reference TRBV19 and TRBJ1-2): DGGITQSPKYLFRKEGQNVTLSCEQNLNHDAMYWYRQDPGQGLRLIYYSQIVNDFQKGDIAEGYSVSREKKESFPLTVTSAQKNPTAFYLCASSIVGANYGYTFGSGTRLTVV.

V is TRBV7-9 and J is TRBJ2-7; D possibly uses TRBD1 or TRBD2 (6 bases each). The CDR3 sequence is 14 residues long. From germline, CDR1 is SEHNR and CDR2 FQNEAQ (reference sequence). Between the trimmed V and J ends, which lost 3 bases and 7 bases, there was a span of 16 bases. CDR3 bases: TGTGCCAGCAGCTTGGGGGGCGGATTGGTGGAGCAGTACTTC. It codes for CASSLGGGLVEQYF.

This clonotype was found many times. In DNA, the CDR3 is TGTGCCAGCAGCTTTAGGACTAGCTCCAATGAGCAGTTCTTC. It specifies CASSFRTSSNEQFF. J is TRBJ2-1 and V is TRBV7-9; 8 bases map to TRBD2. The germline gives CDR1 SEHNR, CDR2 FQNEAQ (reference sequence). The CDR3 loop spans 14 amino acids. Trimming took 3 bases from V and 6 from J; bases not matched to a gene: 4.